This T cell receptor (beta chain) was observed in a study of blood T cells in healthy people across ages. General study results and limits: PBMCs went unsorted, and a conclusive naive versus antigen-experienced comparison was therefore prevented.

Trimming took off 0 bases at V and 2 bases at J, with 11 bases between the two ends. CDR1 and CDR2 from the germline V gene are LGHNA and YNFKEQ. The CDR3 has 15 amino acids. Combining a sample-barcoded 5' primer with a J-beta primer mix, a second PCR ran for roughly 6 to 12 cycles. TCRdb re-analysed the 5' RACE reads in MiXCR, keeping a single row per CDR3 protein. The data contain about a million distinct CDR3 sequences, about 44% of them seen just once; the ten biggest clones take up around 15%. As regards this clonotype: As yet, its antigen is unknown.

The V call is TRBV4-2, the J call TRBJ2-7; tentative D call: TRBD1 (6 bases). This TCR was sampled from a man aged 25-45 years in good health. The material sequenced was blood. CDR3 DNA: TGTGCCAGCAGCCAAGATGTCCAGGGGACCTACGAGCAGTACTTC. This gives the protein CASSQDVQGTYEQYF.